The next 15 T cell receptor beta chains were all read from a single sample in a study of blood T cell repertoires in COVID-19. The protocol was immunoSEQ multiplex PCR, while the TCRdb copy is restricted to in-frame clones and leaves out a portion. Of around 190,000 clones listed, 80% to 90% are singletons. Specimen: peripheral blood. The receptors originated from a man aged 25 to 45 with acute or convalescent COVID-19.

V gene TRBV6-4 combines with J gene TRBJ2-7, with D maybe TRBD2 (6 bases). Germline loops: CDR1 MRHNA, CDR2 SNTAGT. The CDR3 loop spans 14 amino acids. Trimming took off 7 bases at V and 5 bases at J, with 18 bases between the two ends. The CDR3 DNA sequence: TGTGCCAGCATTTTTTGGGGGGACCATGACGAGCAGTACTTC. Its translation: CASIFWGDHDEQYF.

CDR3 region: CSASIRGTEAFF. CDR3 nucleotides: TGCAGTGCTAGTATCAGGGGCACTGAAGCTTTCTTT. The V gene is TRBV20-1, the J gene TRBJ1-1, with a weak D call TRBD1 (6 bases). The CDR3 is 12 residues long. The V end lost 3 bases, the J end lost 4 bases, and 9 bases lay between the germline ends. The germline gives CDR1 DFQATT, CDR2 SNEGSKA (reference sequence).

The chain recombines TRBV6-1 with TRBJ1-6; D remains ambiguous. Germline V gives CDR1 MNHNS, CDR2 SASEGT. This CDR3 spans 13 amino acids. The germline V and J ends were trimmed by 2 bases and 4 bases, with 3 bases remaining between them. Here the CDR3 reads CASSERYNSPLHF. Here the CDR3 DNA reads TGTGCCAGCAGTGAACGGTATAATTCACCCCTCCACTTT.

This chain connects TRBV19 to TRBJ2-1, with D possibly being TRBD1 (6 bases). V dropped 5 bases and J dropped 10 bases, with 12 bases sitting between them. Germline V gene sequence: CDR1 LNHDA, CDR2 SQIVND (reference sequence). CDR3 length: 12 residues. The CDR3 is CASSPQGTEQFF. The CDR3 DNA reads TGTGCCAGTAGTCCCCAGGGGACCGAGCAGTTCTTC.

The rearrangement joins TRBV7-3 to TRBJ2-5, with 9 bases lining up with TRBD1. The germline V gene encodes CDR1 SGHTA and CDR2 FQGTGA. The CDR3 has 16 residues. V shed 4 bases and J 3 bases; nucleotides not matched to a gene: 9. CDR3 bases: TGTGCCAGCAGCTCACACACCGGGACAGGGAAAGAGACCCAGTACTTC. This translates into CASSSHTGTGKETQYF.

The chain joins TRBV15 to TRBJ1-2, with D unclear. The CDR3 length is 14 residues. V lost 6 bases, J lost 2 bases, and 13 bases lay in between. CDR1 and CDR2 from the germline V gene are LNHNV and YYDKDF (reference sequence). The CDR3, as DNA: TGTGCCACCAGTGGGCCTTACCTAAACTATGGCTACACCTTC. Encoded protein: CATSGPYLNYGYTF.

This chain links TRBV7-2 with TRBJ2-7, with 9 bases identical to TRBD1. Germline CDR1 reads SGHTA; CDR2 reads FQGNSA. This CDR3 is built from 15 residues. The trim removed 1 base at V and 3 bases at J, leaving 4 bases unmatched. CDR3 amino acids: CASSLVVTGGYEQYF. CDR3 DNA sequence: TGTGCCAGCAGCTTAGTCGTGACAGGGGGCTACGAGCAGTACTTC.

The chain is built from TRBV12-3 or TRBV12-4 and TRBJ2-1; perhaps TRBD1 as D (5 bases). The germline V and J ends were trimmed by 6 bases and 5 bases, with 11 bases remaining between them. The CDR3 runs to 13 residues. CDR3 sequence: CASRHRQNNEQFF. The DNA of the CDR3 is TGTGCCAGCAGACACAGACAGAACAATGAGCAGTTCTTC.

The V call is TRBV5-6, the J call TRBJ2-1; TRBD2 might be the D (6 bases). The CDR3 length is 14 residues. CDR1 and CDR2 (germline): SGHDT, YYEEEE. Trimming took 2 bases from V and 6 from J, leaving 12 bases between them. The DNA of the CDR3 is TGTGCCAGCAGCTTACGGGGGATCGGCAATGAGCAGTTCTTC. Translation: CASSLRGIGNEQFF. Based on the CDR3 plus reference TRBV5-6 and TRBJ2-1, the full variable domain is DAGVTQSPTHLIKTRGQQVTLRCSPKSGHDTVSWYQQALGQGPQFIFQYYEEEERQRGNFPDRFSGHQFPNYSSELNVNALLLGDSALYLCASSLRGIGNEQFFGPGTRLTVL.

This chain uses TRBV7-8 with TRBJ1-2; possibly TRBD1 for D (5 bases). Germline V gene sequence: CDR1 SGHVS, CDR2 FQNEAQ. The CDR3 has 14 amino acids. Trimming removed 0 bases from V and 5 bases from J, with 10 bases in between. The DNA for the CDR3 is TGTGCCAGCAGCTTAGCGGGGGGTAATTATGGCTACACCTTC. The encoded protein is CASSLAGGNYGYTF.

The J gene is TRBJ1-1, the V gene TRBV5-4, with D maybe TRBD1 (6 bases). The CDR3 extends over 15 amino acids. V was pared by 5 bases and J by 0 bases, with 14 bases between. Germline CDR1 and CDR2: SGHNT and YYREEE (reference sequence). CDR3 DNA: TGTGCCAGCAGAGGCACTGGACAGATGAACACTGAAGCTTTCTTT. Encoded protein: CASRGTGQMNTEAFF.

The rearrangement links TRBV5-1 to TRBJ2-5; 7 bases are a match to TRBD1. CDR1 and CDR2 from the germline V gene are SGHRS and YFSETQ. The junction had 12 bases not matched to a gene; V was cut back by 3 bases and J by 7 bases. The CDR3 runs 15 residues. The CDR3 here is CASSSPTGPGGTQYF. The CDR3 nucleotides are TGCGCCAGCAGCTCGCCGACAGGGCCTGGGGGGACCCAGTACTTC.

The genes are TRBV7-9 and TRBJ1-2, with D possibly being TRBD1 (6 bases). Germline V gene lookup returns CDR1 SEHNR and CDR2 FQNEAQ (reference sequence). The length of the CDR3 is 15 residues. V was clipped by 2 bases and J by 1 base, with 11 bases between them. The CDR3 nucleotides read TGTGCCAGCAGCTTAAAGCAGGGGATTAACTATGGCTACACCTTC. Translation gives CASSLKQGINYGYTF.

The V gene is TRBV7-6, the J gene TRBJ1-6, with D perhaps TRBD1 (5 bases). Trimming left V 7 bases short and J 7 bases short, with 14 bases between. The CDR3 is made up of 14 amino acids. CDR1 is SGHVS and CDR2 is FNYEAQ in the germline V gene. The CDR3 DNA reads as TGTGCCAGCACCCGGACAAACCAGAATTCACCCCTCCACTTT. Its translation is CASTRTNQNSPLHF.

The chain employs TRBV19 and TRBJ1-5, with D tentatively TRBD1 (5 bases). The CDR3 totals 17 residues. The V gene's germline CDR1 is LNHDA and CDR2 SQIVND (reference sequence). The V and J ends lost 5 bases and 5 bases respectively, with 22 bases between them. The CDR3 region has the DNA TGTGCCAGTAGTTTCGAGCGGGGGTCGGCGGGTCATCAGCCCCAGCATTTT. Amino acid sequence: CASSFERGSAGHQPQHF.